The 16 T cell receptor beta chains below come from one sample, sequenced in a study of graft-versus-host responses after intestinal transplantation. Profiled with immunoSEQ multiplex PCR; TCRdb holds only in-frame clones, not every one. The table includes about 19,000 clones, around nine tenths detected once. Sample: PBMCs, taken approximately 33 weeks after intestinal transplant. The source of these receptors is a human patient who received an intestinal transplant, so some T cells may come from the graft donor.

This sequence joins TRBV14 and TRBJ1-2, with D perhaps TRBD1 (5 bases). Trimming pared 4 bases from V and 8 bases from J, leaving 11 bases between. The germline V gene encodes CDR1 SGHDN and CDR2 FVKESK. The CDR3 sequence is 12 residues long. CDR3 coding DNA: TGTGCCAGCAGCCCCGGAGGGGTCGGCTACACCTTC. This sequence encodes CASSPGGVGYTF.

This clone was recorded a few times. This chain joins TRBV27 and TRBJ1-5, with D possibly matching TRBD1 (6 bases). This CDR3 contains 14 residues. The germline V gene encodes CDR1 MNHEY and CDR2 SMNVEV (reference sequence). V lost 3 bases and J lost 6, with 12 bases in between. The CDR3 sequence is CASSFGGGLQPQHF. CDR3 nucleotides: TGTGCCAGCAGTTTTGGAGGGGGACTTCAGCCCCAGCATTTT.

The J gene is TRBJ1-6, the V gene TRBV5-1; 9 bases match TRBD1. The CDR3 is made up of 17 amino acids. Trimming cost V 2 bases and J 8 bases; bases outside gene matches: 11. Germline CDR1 and CDR2: SGHRS and YFSETQ. CDR3 nucleotides: TGCGCCAGCAGCTTCCAACCGGACAGGGGCCTTGATTCACCCCTCCACTTT. Translating gives CASSFQPDRGLDSPLHF. Based on the CDR3 plus reference TRBV5-1 and TRBJ1-6, the full variable domain is KAGVTQTPRYLIKTRGQQVTLSCSPISGHRSVSWYQQTPGQGLQFLFEYFSETQRNKGNFPGRFSGRQFSNSRSEMNVSTLELGDSALYLCASSFQPDRGLDSPLHFGNGTRLTVT.

The CDR3 nucleotides are TGTGCCAGCAGCTTTGGGGGGGCCTCTGAAACGACCCAGTACTTC. It is translated as CASSFGGASETTQYF. V is TRBV11-3 and J is TRBJ2-5; the D gene is possibly TRBD2 (7 bases). V lost 3 bases and J 7 bases, leaving 18 bases between the germline ends. In germline, CDR1 is SGHNT, CDR2 YENEEA. This CDR3 comprises 15 residues.

The chain employs TRBV10-1 and TRBJ2-1; possibly TRBD1 or TRBD2 for D (5 bases each). The V and J ends lost 5 bases and 6 bases respectively, with 14 bases between them. This CDR3 spans 14 amino acids. Germline V gene sequence: CDR1 WNHNN, CDR2 SYGVQD (reference sequence). The CDR3 reads CASSPGTPFNEQFF. The CDR3 region has the DNA TGCGCCAGCAGTCCCGGGACCCCCTTCAATGAGCAGTTCTTC.

This chain uses TRBV10-3 with TRBJ1-6; 7 bases align to TRBD1. V gave up 6 bases and J gave up 8 bases; unmatched junction bases: 7. The CDR3 sequence is 14 residues long. Germline-derived CDR1 and CDR2 are ENHRY and SYGVKD. The CDR3 nucleotides read TGTGCCATCAGCTTGGACAGGTTGGATTCACCCCTCCACTTT. Translating it yields CAISLDRLDSPLHF.

This clone appeared a few times. The chain joins TRBV14 to TRBJ2-1; D unresolved. The CDR3 consists of 15 residues. V was shortened by 4 bases and J by 6 bases, with 16 bases between the two germline ends. The germline V gene encodes CDR1 SGHDN and CDR2 FVKESK. The CDR3 nucleotides are TGTGCCAGCAGCCTTGACTTAGGGATGGGCAATGAGCAGTTCTTC. Protein product: CASSLDLGMGNEQFF. Supplemented by reference TRBV14 and TRBJ2-1, the full variable domain reads EAGVTQFPSHSVIEKGQTVTLRCDPISGHDNLYWYRRVMGKEIKFLLHFVKESKQDESGMPNNRFLAERTGGTYSTLKVQPAELEDSGVYFCASSLDLGMGNEQFFGPGTRLTVL.

The V gene is TRBV5-1, the J gene TRBJ2-7, with TRBD1 matching over 9 bases. V lost 4 bases, J lost 2 bases, and 4 bases stayed unmatched. Germline V gives CDR1 SGHRS, CDR2 YFSETQ. This CDR3 comprises 14 residues. CDR3 protein: CASSMTGGPYEQYF. The CDR3 region has the DNA TGCGCCAGCAGCATGACAGGGGGACCCTACGAGCAGTACTTC.

Turning to this clone: Mismatch with germline at one junction end may stem from a read error. The V gene is TRBV5-4, the J gene TRBJ1-6, with D perhaps matching TRBD1 (5 bases). The CDR3 runs 15 residues. Germline loops: CDR1 SGHNT, CDR2 YYREEE (reference sequence). CDR3 protein: CASSLDQGPNSPPHF. The CDR3 nucleotides are TGTGCCAGCAGCTTGGATCAGGGCCCTAATTCACCCCCCCACTTT.

The chain couples TRBV2 to TRBJ1-2; 7 bases map to TRBD1. The CDR3 is 15 amino acids. In germline, CDR1 is SNHLY, CDR2 FYNNEI. V lost 4 bases and J lost 7; bases outside the gene matches: 12. CDR3 residues: CASSVLQGTYGGYTF. The CDR3, as DNA: TGTGCCAGCAGTGTCCTACAGGGGACCTATGGTGGCTACACCTTC.

In this sample, this clone turned up a few times. The CDR3 is CASSYEQYF. The DNA of the CDR3 is TGTGCCAGCAGCTACGAGCAGTACTTC. The rearrangement uses TRBV9 and TRBJ2-7; D is uncertain. Germline values: CDR1 SGDLS, CDR2 YYNGEE. The CDR3 sequence is 9 residues long. Trimming removed 4 bases at V and 4 bases at J, with 0 bases between.

The CDR3 bases are TGTGCCAGCAGTGAAAACGGAGACCAGGGAGGGCTGTTTCAGCAATACTATGGCTACACCTTC. Protein product: CASSENGDQGGLFQQYYGYTF. This chain connects TRBV6-1 to TRBJ1-2; tentatively, D is TRBD1 (5 bases). Germline CDR1 reads MNHNS; CDR2 reads SASEGT. The CDR3 runs 21 residues. V lost 2 bases and J 3 bases, leaving 31 bases between the germline ends.

The rearrangement links TRBV19 to TRBJ2-5; D uncertain. Trimming left V 9 bases short and J 0 bases short, with 5 bases between. The germline V gene encodes CDR1 LNHDA and CDR2 SQIVND (reference sequence). CDR3 length equals 11 residues. The CDR3 nucleotides are TGTGCCAGCAGGCACCAAGAGACCCAGTACTTC. Translating it yields CASRHQETQYF.

The chain carries TRBV6-5 and TRBJ2-7, with 7 positions matching TRBD1. Looked up from germline, CDR1 is MNHEY and CDR2 is SVGAGI. V shed 2 bases and J 6 bases; nucleotides not matched to a gene: 1. CDR3 length: 12 residues. In nucleotides, the CDR3 is TGTGCCAGCAGTTACAGGGGGCGCGAGCAGTACTTC. Translated, it gives CASSYRGREQYF.

The chain links TRBV20-1 to TRBJ2-5; D remains unclear. V was trimmed by 5 bases and J by 2 bases, leaving 6 bases between them. Germline-derived CDR1 and CDR2 are DFQATT and SNEGSKA (reference sequence). The CDR3 extends over 11 amino acids. In nucleotides, the CDR3 is TGCAGTGCTTTACAGCAAGAGACCCAGTACTTC. This codes for CSALQQETQYF.

The J gene is TRBJ1-4, the V gene TRBV19; tentative D call: TRBD1 (5 bases). V was cut by 7 bases and J by 1 base, with 19 bases left in between. Germline V CDR1 and CDR2: LNHDA, SQIVND (reference sequence). The CDR3 loop spans 17 amino acids. This CDR3 is CASTDLWGGLTNEKLFF. CDR3 in DNA: TGTGCCAGTACCGACTTGTGGGGGGGGTTAACTAATGAAAAACTGTTTTTT.